One T cell receptor beta chain is described in this entry. The antigen is not known. TCRdb keeps only in-frame clones here, not all; method: immunoSEQ multiplex PCR. The sample has fewer than 150,000 clones, nearly 95% seen once. These data belong to a study of T cell responses to AZD1222 COVID-19 vaccine. Study-level results: There were mostly white British donors and more females than males, and clonal diversity was possibly underestimated. In the spike-specific TCR repertoire, nearly half reportedly target unmutated variant regions. Increased Spike-specific TCR breadth and depth were observed after two AZD1222 doses.

The sequence was collected from an adult in good health. Sequences were derived from peripheral blood, sampled on day 0 of AZD1222 vaccination.

In nucleotides, the CDR3 is TGTGCCAGCAGCAGTACCCCCTCCTACGAGCAGTACTTC. Translation: CASSSTPSYEQYF. This sequence joins TRBV28 and TRBJ2-7, with D unresolved. The CDR3 length is 13 residues. V dropped 6 bases and J dropped 0 bases, with 9 bases sitting between them. The germline CDR1 and CDR2 sequences are MDHEN and SYDVKM.